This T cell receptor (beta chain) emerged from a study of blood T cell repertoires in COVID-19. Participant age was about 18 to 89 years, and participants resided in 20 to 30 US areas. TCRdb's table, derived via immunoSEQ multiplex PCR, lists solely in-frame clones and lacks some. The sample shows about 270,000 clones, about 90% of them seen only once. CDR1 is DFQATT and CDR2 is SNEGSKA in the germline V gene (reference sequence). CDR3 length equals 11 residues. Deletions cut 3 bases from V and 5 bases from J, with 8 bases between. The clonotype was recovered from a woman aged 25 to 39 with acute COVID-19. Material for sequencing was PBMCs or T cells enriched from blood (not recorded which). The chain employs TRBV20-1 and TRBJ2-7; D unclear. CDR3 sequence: CSASRGDEQYF. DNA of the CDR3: TGCAGTGCTAGCCGAGGTGACGAGCAGTACTTC.